Shown below are 22 T cell receptor beta chains from a single sample sequenced in a study of T cells in Graves' hyperthyroidism and ophthalmopathy. Regions amplified from RNA transcripts were the TCR beta CDR3 regions. TCR CDR3 underwent first-round RT-PCR with the HTBI primer set. TCRdb reprocessed the multiplex PCR reads with MiXCR, giving one entry per CDR3 protein. The sample records hundreds of thousands of distinct CDR3 sequences, about a sixth being singletons. The sequenced sample consisted of blood. Receptor source: a woman aged 18-30 years with Graves' hyperthyroidism.

This chain uses TRBV24-1 with TRBJ1-2; D gene uncertain. Germline values: CDR1 KGHDR, CDR2 SFDVKD. V lost 3 bases and J 4 bases, leaving 11 bases between the germline ends. The CDR3 is 14 residues long. DNA of the CDR3: TGTGCCACCAGTGATACCTCGGACCCCTATGGCTACACCTTC. This gives the protein CATSDTSDPYGYTF.

This clonotype was picked up many times. This chain links TRBV6-2 or TRBV6-3 with TRBJ1-2; 7 positions match TRBD1. The CDR3 extends over 15 amino acids. Trimming cost V 8 bases and J 7 bases; bases outside gene matches: 16. Germline V gene data show CDR1 as MNHEY and CDR2 as SVGEGT. Here the CDR3 reads CASSRGPILFVGYTF. The CDR3 coding sequence is TGTGCCAGCTCAAGGGGGCCGATACTATTCGTTGGCTACACCTTC.

The table lists this clonotype with many counts. The chain is built from TRBV6-1 and TRBJ2-5; 13 bases match TRBD2. Unmatched junction bases numbered 5, after V lost 6 bases and J lost 1 base. The CDR3 runs 16 residues. Germline V gives CDR1 MNHNS, CDR2 SASEGT. The CDR3 reads CASSRGLAGRQETQYF. The CDR3 DNA sequence: TGTGCCAGCAGCCGGGGACTAGCGGGGCGCCAAGAGACCCAGTACTTC.

This clonotype was seen at least ten times. J is TRBJ2-7 and V is TRBV5-5, with D tentatively TRBD1 or TRBD2 (5 bases each). Trimming took off 4 bases at V and 5 bases at J, with 16 bases between the two ends. Germline V gives CDR1 SGHKS, CDR2 YYEKEE (reference sequence). This CDR3 region has 14 residues. This CDR3 is CASSPRRDVDEQYF. DNA of the CDR3: TGTGCCAGCAGCCCTCGCCGGGACGTCGACGAGCAGTACTTC.

This clonotype turned up a few times. The V call is TRBV14, the J call TRBJ1-5; maybe TRBD1 (5 bases). CDR3 length: 13 amino acids. Trimming took off 3 bases at V and 6 bases at J, with 9 bases between the two ends. Germline V CDR1 and CDR2: SGHDN, FVKESK. CDR3 sequence (DNA): TGTGCCAGCAGCCACTACGGGGGTCAGCCCCAGCATTTT. Translation: CASSHYGGQPQHF.

This clonotype showed up just a few times. The V call is TRBV19, the J call TRBJ2-5, with D maybe TRBD2 (6 bases). CDR3 length equals 13 residues. Per germline, CDR1 LNHDA and CDR2 SQIVND (reference sequence). With 2 bases removed from V and 7 bases from J, the gap between germline ends came to 11 bases. The CDR3 region has the DNA TGTGCCAGTAGTATAAATGTCGGGGGGACCCAGTACTTC. Encoded protein: CASSINVGGTQYF.

This chain connects TRBV20-1 to TRBJ2-1; 12 bases map to TRBD2. V gave up 1 base and J gave up 5 bases; unmatched junction bases: 12. Germline V gene sequence: CDR1 DFQATT, CDR2 SNEGSKA (reference sequence). The CDR3 covers 18 residues. Here the CDR3 DNA reads TGCAGTGCTAGAGCTCCAGCCGGGACTAGCGGGTATGACAATGAGCAGTTCTTC. Protein product: CSARAPAGTSGYDNEQFF.

The chain combines TRBV10-3 with TRBJ2-7; D gene uncertain. This CDR3 has 15 amino acids. With 10 bases removed from V and 0 bases from J, the gap between germline ends came to 19 bases. Germline lookup yields CDR1 ENHRY and CDR2 SYGVKD. DNA of the CDR3: TGTGCCACCCTGGGTCACCTTATGAGCTCCTACGAGCAGTACTTC. Translated, it gives CATLGHLMSSYEQYF.

The table lists this clonotype with many counts. The rearrangement links TRBV28 to TRBJ2-3; 14 nucleotides agree with TRBD2. The CDR3 is made up of 15 amino acids. Germline CDR1 reads MDHEN; CDR2 reads SYDVKM. Trimming took 6 bases from V and 6 from J; bases not matched to a gene: 5. The CDR3 here is CASRGLAGVRDTQYF. In nucleotides, the CDR3 is TGTGCCAGCAGGGGACTAGCGGGAGTCCGGGATACGCAGTATTTT.

This clonotype has only a few counts. The CDR3 protein is CASSKTGGAFLTEAFF. The CDR3 DNA reads TGTGCCAGCAGCAAAACAGGGGGCGCCTTCCTTACTGAAGCTTTCTTT. The chain couples TRBV11-2 to TRBJ1-1; 9 positions agree with TRBD1. This CDR3 has 16 residues. Looked up from germline, CDR1 is SGHAT and CDR2 is FQNNGV. Trimming cost V 5 bases and J 5 bases; bases outside gene matches: 12.

Many counts were recorded for this clonotype. The V gene is TRBV7-2, the J gene TRBJ2-7; D not certain. CDR3 length: 14 amino acids. V lost 1 base to trimming and J lost 3 bases, with 10 bases between them. The germline CDR1 and CDR2 sequences are SGHTA and FQGNSA. The CDR3: CASSLVSHVYEQYF. CDR3 sequence (DNA): TGTGCCAGCAGCTTAGTGTCCCATGTCTACGAGCAGTACTTC.

This clonotype occurred a few times. The chain carries TRBV6-1 and TRBJ2-5; 10 bases fit TRBD2. The CDR3 covers 14 residues. In germline, CDR1 is MNHNS, CDR2 SASEGT. Trimming cost V 6 bases and J 3 bases; bases outside gene matches: 4. CDR3 sequence reads: CASSLAGAEETQYF. The CDR3 DNA follows: TGTGCCAGCAGCCTAGCGGGAGCGGAAGAGACCCAGTACTTC.

The chain is built from TRBV10-3 and TRBJ2-3; TRBD1 matches at 12 bases. Germline CDR1 reads ENHRY; CDR2 reads SYGVKD. The V segment lost 5 bases and the J segment 7 bases; nucleotides outside the gene matches: 7. CDR3 size: 15 residues. The CDR3, as DNA: TGTGCCATCAGTCCCGGGACAGGGGGCACGAATACGCAGTATTTT. Amino acid sequence: CAISPGTGGTNTQYF.

As regards this clonotype: A clone one base away is much larger, so this may be a read error. This CDR3 is CASSPSGVEAEAFF. CDR3 coding DNA: TGTGCCAGCTCACCCTCAGGGGTAGAGGCTGAAGCTTTCTTT. The chain employs TRBV18 and TRBJ1-1; TRBD1 is a possible D gene (6 bases). V lost 3 bases and J 6 bases, leaving 14 bases between the germline ends. The V gene's germline CDR1 is KGHSH and CDR2 LQKENI. The CDR3 length is 14 residues.

This chain connects TRBV2 to TRBJ2-1; D is possibly TRBD2 (7 bases). The CDR3 totals 12 residues. CDR1 is SNHLY, CDR2 FYNNEI, per germline. V shed 7 bases and J shed 9 bases, with 13 bases lying between them. CDR3 loop: CASKGGIGEQFF. DNA of the CDR3: TGTGCCAGCAAGGGGGGGATTGGTGAGCAGTTCTTC.

The rearrangement links TRBV2 to TRBJ1-4; D is uncertain. V dropped 4 bases and J dropped 8 bases, with 11 bases sitting between them. CDR1 and CDR2 from the germline V gene are SNHLY and FYNNEI. The CDR3 length is 13 residues. CDR3: CASSVSEGEKLFF. The CDR3 nucleotides read TGTGCCAGCAGTGTTTCGGAGGGAGAAAAACTGTTTTTT.

This chain joins TRBV3-1 and TRBJ2-3, with D perhaps matching TRBD2 (6 bases). The CDR3 is 14 amino acids. Trimming cost V 7 bases and J 4 bases, with 15 bases left between them. Germline-derived CDR1 and CDR2 are LGHDT and YNNKEL (reference sequence). The CDR3 region has the DNA TGTGCCAGCACTCTAGCGCTCCTTCCAGATACGCAGTATTTT. It is translated as CASTLALLPDTQYF.

This clonotype was counted ten times or more. This sequence joins TRBV12-3 or TRBV12-4 and TRBJ1-6, with a tentative D call TRBD1 (6 bases). V was pared by 4 bases and J by 9 bases, with 13 bases between. The CDR3 extends over 14 amino acids. In DNA form, the CDR3 reads TGTGCCAGCAGTTCCTCCGGGGGCCTTTCACCCCTCCACTTT. Amino acids: CASSSSGGLSPLHF.

This clonotype was seen more than once but under ten times. The rearrangement uses TRBV18 and TRBJ2-5, with D unclear. The CDR3 totals 13 residues. Germline values: CDR1 KGHSH, CDR2 LQKENI. Trimming removed 6 bases at V and 8 bases at J, with 16 bases between. The CDR3 DNA reads TGTGCCAGCTCTAATGGTGCTGCAGGAACCCAGTACTTC. It codes for CASSNGAAGTQYF.

This clonotype was picked up many times. The chain is built from TRBV5-1 and TRBJ2-3; D gene unclear. The length of the CDR3 is 11 residues. Per the germline V gene, CDR1 is SGHRS and CDR2 is YFSETQ. V was trimmed by 4 bases and J by 6 bases, leaving 6 bases between them. Written as DNA, the CDR3 is TGCGCCAGCAGCGAGACTGATACGCAGTATTTT. This sequence encodes CASSETDTQYF.

This clonotype showed up just a few times. The chain has TRBV20-1 and TRBJ2-1; 10 bases line up with TRBD1. Germline V gives CDR1 DFQATT, CDR2 SNEGSKA (reference sequence). The CDR3 loop spans 14 amino acids. V trimming: 6 bases; J trimming: 4 bases; junction bases outside the gene matches: 6. CDR3 residues: CSAPPGQGYNEQFF. For the CDR3, the DNA is TGCAGTGCCCCGCCGGGACAGGGGTACAATGAGCAGTTCTTC.

The chain uses TRBV20-1 and TRBJ2-1, with D possibly matching TRBD2 (6 bases). V was clipped by 3 bases and J by 1 base, with 7 bases between them. Germline lookup yields CDR1 DFQATT and CDR2 SNEGSKA (reference sequence). CDR3 size: 13 residues. DNA for the CDR3: TGCAGTGCTAGGGCGGGGTCCTACAATGAGCAGTTCTTC. Encoded protein: CSARAGSYNEQFF.